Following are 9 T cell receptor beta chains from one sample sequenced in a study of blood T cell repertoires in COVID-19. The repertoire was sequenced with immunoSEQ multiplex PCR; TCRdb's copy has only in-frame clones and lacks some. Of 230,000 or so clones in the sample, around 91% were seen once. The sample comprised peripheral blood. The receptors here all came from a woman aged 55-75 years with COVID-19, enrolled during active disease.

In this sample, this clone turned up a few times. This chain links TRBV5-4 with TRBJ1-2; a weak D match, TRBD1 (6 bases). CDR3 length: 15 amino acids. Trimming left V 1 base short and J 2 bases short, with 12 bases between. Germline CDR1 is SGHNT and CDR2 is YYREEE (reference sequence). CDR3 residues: CASSLPQGINYGYTF. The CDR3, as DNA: TGTGCCAGCAGCTTGCCACAGGGTATCAACTATGGCTACACCTTC.

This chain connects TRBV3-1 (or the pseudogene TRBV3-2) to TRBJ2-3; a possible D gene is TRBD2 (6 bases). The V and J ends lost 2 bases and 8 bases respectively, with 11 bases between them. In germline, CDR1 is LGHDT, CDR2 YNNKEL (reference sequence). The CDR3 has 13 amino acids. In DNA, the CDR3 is TGTGCCAGCAGCCAATACCAGCGGGCTACGCAGTATTTT. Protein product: CASSQYQRATQYF.

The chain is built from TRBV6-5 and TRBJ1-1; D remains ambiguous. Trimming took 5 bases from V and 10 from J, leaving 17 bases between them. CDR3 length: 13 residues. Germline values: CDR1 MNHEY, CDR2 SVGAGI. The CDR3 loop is CASSPGEGGGAFF. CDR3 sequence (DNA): TGTGCCAGCAGTCCCGGGGAGGGTGGAGGAGCTTTCTTT.

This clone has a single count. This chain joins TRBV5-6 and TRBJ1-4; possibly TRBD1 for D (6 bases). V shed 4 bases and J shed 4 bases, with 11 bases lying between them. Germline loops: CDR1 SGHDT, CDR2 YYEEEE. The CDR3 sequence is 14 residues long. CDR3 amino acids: CASSVGGVNEKLFF. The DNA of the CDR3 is TGTGCCAGCAGCGTAGGGGGGGTTAATGAAAAACTGTTTTTT.

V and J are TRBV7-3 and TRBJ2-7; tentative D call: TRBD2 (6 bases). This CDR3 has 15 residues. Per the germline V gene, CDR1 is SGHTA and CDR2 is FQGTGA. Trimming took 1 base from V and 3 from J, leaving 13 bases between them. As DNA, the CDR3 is TGTGCCAGCAGCTTAAACGGGGGTCCGGGCTACGAGCAGTACTTC. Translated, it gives CASSLNGGPGYEQYF.

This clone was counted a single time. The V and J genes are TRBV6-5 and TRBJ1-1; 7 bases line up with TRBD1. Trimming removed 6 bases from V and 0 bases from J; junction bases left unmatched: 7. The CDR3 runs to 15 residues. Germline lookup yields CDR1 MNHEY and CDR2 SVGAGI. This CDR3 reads CASRRDSLMNTEAFF. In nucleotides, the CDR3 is TGTGCCAGCAGGAGGGACAGCTTGATGAACACTGAAGCTTTCTTT.

The CDR3 is CASSLRQGPGYGYTF. The CDR3 DNA sequence: TGTGCCAGCAGTTTAAGACAGGGGCCAGGCTATGGCTACACCTTC. The V call is TRBV6-2 or TRBV6-3, the J call TRBJ1-2; 8 nucleotides agree with TRBD1. CDR1 MNHEY and CDR2 SVGEGT come from the germline V gene. J lost 4 bases, V lost 4 bases, and 8 bases had no gene match. The CDR3 has 15 amino acids.

As DNA, the CDR3 is TGTGCCAGCAGTCCCCTCAAAAGCGCCTACCAAGAGACCCAGTACTTC. Protein sequence: CASSPLKSAYQETQYF. The chain is built from TRBV2 and TRBJ2-5; D remains unclear. Trimming stripped 5 bases from V and 0 bases from J, with 16 bases between. The CDR3 covers 16 residues. The germline gives CDR1 SNHLY, CDR2 FYNNEI.

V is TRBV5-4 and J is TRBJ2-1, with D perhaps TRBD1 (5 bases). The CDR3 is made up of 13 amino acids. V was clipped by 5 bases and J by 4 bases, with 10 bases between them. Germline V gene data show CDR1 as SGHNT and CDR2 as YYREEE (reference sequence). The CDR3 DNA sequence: TGTGCCAGCAGGGACACCTTATACAATGAGCAGTTCTTC. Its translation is CASRDTLYNEQFF.